Presented here are 32 T cell receptor beta chains from one specimen sequenced in a study of beta chain features in type 1 diabetes (dated by TCRdb to between 2018 and 2020). Libraries were prepared through the immunoSEQ multiplex PCR assay. The High Capacity cDNA Reverse Transcription Kit was used to reverse transcribe all of the isolated RNA, meaning that expressed TCRB transcripts were what got sequenced. TCRdb took over this immuneACCESS table, retaining in-frame rearrangements with V and J assigned. Such tables are incomplete; in checked studies, under half of the missing clones stem from an unresolved V gene, and the remainder is unexplained. The sample table contains approximately 170,000 clones; only one count was recorded for 6% to 9% of them. The ten largest clones represent around 0.5% of the sample. Broad study findings and their caveats: In all four CD4+ subsets, TCRB CDR3 length was moderately but significantly shorter in type 1 diabetes patients.

Which antigens these TCRs recognize remains unknown. Sample: central memory CD4+ T cells from blood. The source of these receptors is a man aged 18 to 35 with type 1 diabetes.

The chain employs TRBV28 and TRBJ1-5; tentatively, D is TRBD1 (6 bases). V lost 4 bases and J 3 bases, leaving 19 bases between the germline ends. The CDR3 contains 17 residues. Germline assignment: CDR1 MDHEN and CDR2 SYDVKM. The CDR3 region has the DNA TGTGCCAGCAGTTCGCCCGGACAGCGGCCCGACAATCAGCCCCAGCATTTT. It specifies CASSSPGQRPDNQPQHF.

This clone appeared a few times. The V gene is TRBV5-6, the J gene TRBJ1-4; weak D call: TRBD1 (6 bases). V was pared by 3 bases and J by 8 bases, with 17 bases between. Looked up from germline, CDR1 is SGHDT and CDR2 is YYEEEE. The CDR3 contains 15 residues. CDR3 loop: CASSSRTGLSEKLFF. The CDR3 region has the DNA TGTGCCAGCAGCTCACGAACAGGGTTGAGCGAAAAACTGTTTTTT.

The chain joins TRBV18 to TRBJ2-7; 11 bases agree with TRBD2. V dropped 6 bases and J dropped 3; count of bases not matched to a gene: 16. CDR1 is KGHSH, CDR2 LQKENI, per germline. The CDR3 runs 18 residues. The CDR3 loop reads CASSAQLAGGQTRYEQYF. For the CDR3, the DNA is TGTGCCAGCTCGGCCCAGCTAGCGGGGGGCCAAACTCGCTACGAGCAGTACTTC.

The sample holds many counts of this clone. V and J are TRBV11-2 and TRBJ1-1; 8 positions match TRBD1. Trimming took 1 base from V and 8 from J; bases not matched to a gene: 3. This CDR3 has 13 residues. CDR1 is SGHAT, CDR2 FQNNGV, per germline. Here the CDR3 DNA reads TGTGCCAGCAGCTTAGGTCGGGACAGGGAAGCTTTCTTT. Protein: CASSLGRDREAFF.

This chain connects TRBV18 to TRBJ2-7; D not resolved. The V gene's germline CDR1 is KGHSH and CDR2 LQKENI. The length of the CDR3 is 13 residues. Trimming took off 3 bases at V and 5 bases at J, with 11 bases between the two ends. Here the CDR3 DNA reads TGTGCCAGCTCACCCTTTAGATTTGACGAGCAGTACTTC. Amino acids: CASSPFRFDEQYF. The whole variable domain, remainder taken from reference TRBV18 and TRBJ2-7, is NAGVMQNPRHLVRRRGQEARLRCSPMKGHSHVYWYRQLPEEGLKFMVYLQKENIIDESGMPKERFSAEFPKEGPSILRIQQVVRGDSAAYFCASSPFRFDEQYFGPGTRLTVT.

This clone was detected a few times. This rearrangement joins TRBV30 to TRBJ2-3; D perhaps matches TRBD1 (6 bases). The V and J ends lost 1 base and 3 bases respectively, with 11 bases between them. The germline V gene encodes CDR1 GTSNPN and CDR2 SVGIG (reference sequence). This CDR3 spans 14 amino acids. The CDR3 loop is CAWSGGQPTDTQYF. The DNA for the CDR3 is TGTGCCTGGAGTGGGGGGCAACCGACAGATACGCAGTATTTT.

V gene TRBV18 combines with J gene TRBJ1-1; 9 nucleotides match TRBD1. Germline CDR1 is KGHSH and CDR2 is LQKENI. The CDR3 spans 13 residues. Unmatched junction bases numbered 3, after V lost 3 bases and J lost 7 bases. The CDR3: CASSPDRGFEAFF. CDR3 in DNA: TGTGCCAGCTCACCGGACAGGGGATTTGAAGCTTTCTTT.

V is TRBV14 and J is TRBJ2-1; no clear D gene. Germline CDR1 reads SGHDN; CDR2 reads FVKESK. This CDR3 has 15 amino acids. With 0 bases removed from V and 3 bases from J, the gap between germline ends came to 9 bases. The CDR3 spells CASSQDLLVYNEQFF. The DNA of the CDR3 is TGTGCCAGCAGCCAAGATCTGCTAGTCTACAATGAGCAGTTCTTC.

This clone has a single count. The rearrangement links TRBV5-6 to TRBJ2-5; D not resolved. From germline, CDR1 is SGHDT and CDR2 YYEEEE. Trimming shortened V by 4 bases and J by 5 bases, and 9 bases separated the two germline ends. This CDR3 region has 12 residues. The CDR3 here is CASSLGSETQYF. The CDR3 DNA reads as TGTGCCAGCAGCCTAGGTTCGGAGACCCAGTACTTC.

The V call is TRBV5-4, the J call TRBJ2-5; TRBD1 is a possible D gene (6 bases). Trimming cost V 4 bases and J 5 bases, with 15 bases left between them. The CDR3 is made up of 14 amino acids. CDR1 is SGHNT, CDR2 YYREEE, per germline (reference sequence). The CDR3 loop reads CASSLQGSTETQYF. Written as DNA, the CDR3 is TGTGCCAGCAGCCTACAGGGTTCTACCGAGACCCAGTACTTC.

This clone was seen only a few times. V and J are TRBV5-4 and TRBJ1-2, with 8 bases identical to TRBD1. The CDR3 totals 15 residues. Germline V gene data show CDR1 as SGHNT and CDR2 as YYREEE (reference sequence). V trimming: 4 bases; J trimming: 4 bases; junction bases outside the gene matches: 9. CDR3 protein: CASSPDQGAPYGYTF. The CDR3 DNA is TGTGCCAGCAGCCCCGACCAGGGGGCCCCCTATGGCTACACCTTC.

This rearrangement joins TRBV18 to TRBJ2-1; 8 positions agree with TRBD2. V lost 2 bases and J lost 5; bases outside the gene matches: 5. CDR3 length: 15 amino acids. Germline-derived CDR1 and CDR2 are KGHSH and LQKENI. The DNA of the CDR3 is TGTGCCAGCTCACCAGATAGCGGGGTGGACAATGAGCAGTTCTTC. It encodes CASSPDSGVDNEQFF.

Only a few counts were recorded for this clone. The genes are TRBV5-1 and TRBJ2-5, with TRBD1 matching over 12 bases. The CDR3 spans 16 residues. The germline gives CDR1 SGHRS, CDR2 YFSETQ. The V segment lost 4 bases and the J segment 0 bases; nucleotides outside the gene matches: 4. CDR3 protein: CASSGGTGGYQETQYF. In DNA form, the CDR3 reads TGCGCCAGCAGCGGGGGGACAGGGGGCTACCAAGAGACCCAGTACTTC.

There are a few counts of this clone. The chain couples TRBV15 to TRBJ2-5, with D perhaps matching TRBD2 (5 bases). CDR1 is LNHNV, CDR2 YYDKDF, per germline (reference sequence). V gave up 0 bases and J gave up 9 bases, with 8 bases separating them. The CDR3 consists of 12 residues. CDR3 in amino acids: CATSRDAGAQYF. CDR3 sequence (DNA): TGTGCCACCAGCAGAGATGCCGGGGCCCAGTACTTC.

This clone has more than one count but fewer than ten. The genes are TRBV10-3 and TRBJ1-6; D uncertain. Trimming removed 10 bases at V and 9 bases at J, with 25 bases between. This CDR3 comprises 16 residues. The V gene's germline CDR1 is ENHRY and CDR2 SYGVKD. CDR3 in amino acids: CASSDRQVLGSSPLHF. The CDR3 nucleotides are TGTGCCAGCAGCGATCGTCAGGTCCTGGGGAGTTCACCCCTCCACTTT.

The chain employs TRBV28 and TRBJ2-5, with D possibly matching TRBD2 (6 bases). V was trimmed by 6 bases and J by 3 bases, leaving 8 bases between them. CDR3 length equals 12 residues. From germline, CDR1 is MDHEN and CDR2 SYDVKM. For the CDR3, the DNA is TGTGCCAGCAGGCGGGGTAAAGAGACCCAGTACTTC. It encodes CASRRGKETQYF. The full variable domain, rest sourced from reference TRBV28 and TRBJ2-5, is DVKVTQSSRYLVKRTGEKVFLECVQDMDHENMFWYRQDPGLGLRLIYFSYDVKMKEKGDIPEGYSVSREKKERFSLILESASTNQTSMYLCASRRGKETQYFGPGTRLLVL.

A few counts support this clone. The V gene is TRBV28, the J gene TRBJ2-1; 8 positions agree with TRBD2. CDR1 is MDHEN, CDR2 SYDVKM, per germline. V was clipped by 8 bases and J by 5 bases; unmatched bases: 11. CDR3 size: 15 residues. The CDR3 DNA reads as TGTGCCAGCCAACCCAGCGGGGGACCTCACAATGAGCAGTTCTTC. Amino acids: CASQPSGGPHNEQFF.

This chain uses TRBV7-7 with TRBJ2-5, with TRBD1 matching 8 bases. The length of the CDR3 is 15 residues. The germline V gene has CDR1 SSHAT and CDR2 FNYEAQ (reference sequence). With 5 bases clipped from V and 1 base from J, the junction kept 6 bases outside the gene matches. CDR3 residues: CASSPGTGRQETQYF. The CDR3 DNA is TGTGCCAGCAGCCCCGGGACAGGTCGCCAAGAGACCCAGTACTTC.

This chain links TRBV9 with TRBJ2-3; 8 positions agree with TRBD2. The V and J ends lost 3 bases and 5 bases, in that order; junction bases with no gene match: 11. CDR1 is SGDLS and CDR2 is YYNGEE in the germline V gene. CDR3 length: 16 residues. CDR3 sequence reads: CASSAGGRQGGDTQYF. As DNA, the CDR3 is TGTGCCAGCAGCGCGGGGGGGAGGCAGGGCGGAGATACGCAGTATTTT. Full variable domain (rest looked up from reference TRBV9 and TRBJ2-3): DSGVTQTPKHLITATGQRVTLRCSPRSGDLSVYWYQQSLDQGLQFLIQYYNGEERAKGNILERFSAQQFPDLHSELNLSSLELGDSALYFCASSAGGRQGGDTQYFGPGTRLTVL.

This clone occurred a few times. This sequence joins TRBV18 and TRBJ1-1; D is possibly TRBD1 (5 bases). The CDR3 sequence is 14 residues long. The germline CDR1 and CDR2 sequences are KGHSH and LQKENI. Between the trimmed V and J ends, which lost 2 bases and 5 bases, there was a span of 12 bases. Here the CDR3 reads CASSPTGYWTEAFF. Written as DNA, the CDR3 is TGTGCCAGCTCACCAACAGGTTATTGGACTGAAGCTTTCTTT.

This clone has just a few counts. This rearrangement joins TRBV11-2 to TRBJ1-1; D remains unclear. V shed 4 bases and J shed 0 bases, with 18 bases lying between them. Per germline, CDR1 SGHAT and CDR2 FQNNGV. The CDR3 is 17 residues long. CDR3 DNA: TGTGCCAGCAGCTCCGGACTACTATCCCTCATGAACACTGAAGCTTTCTTT. Its translation: CASSSGLLSLMNTEAFF.

The chain joins TRBV4-1 to TRBJ1-1; D ambiguous. Trimming left V 3 bases short and J 8 bases short, with 16 bases between. The CDR3 consists of 14 residues. From germline, CDR1 is MGHRA and CDR2 YSYEKL. CDR3 bases: TGCGCCAGCAGCCACCTAACGCGTACGAAGGAAGCTTTCTTT. It codes for CASSHLTRTKEAFF.

This clone occurred a few times. The V call is TRBV9, the J call TRBJ2-3, with D uncertain. CDR3 length: 14 residues. V was shortened by 4 bases and J by 4 bases, with 13 bases between the two germline ends. From germline, CDR1 is SGDLS and CDR2 YYNGEE. The DNA for the CDR3 is TGTGCCAGCAGCTCCCTGACTCTTTCAGATACGCAGTATTTT. This translates into CASSSLTLSDTQYF.

This clone was seen a handful of times. V is TRBV10-3 and J is TRBJ2-7; 7 positions agree with TRBD1. This CDR3 has 14 residues. Germline V gene lookup returns CDR1 ENHRY and CDR2 SYGVKD. The ends lost 5 bases at V and 1 base at J; junction bases unmatched: 5. CDR3 amino acids: CAISRGQDSYEQYF. The CDR3 DNA follows: TGTGCCATCAGTCGAGGACAGGATTCCTACGAGCAGTACTTC.

This clone was counted only a few times. The V call is TRBV14, the J call TRBJ2-1; TRBD2 matches 8 bases. The CDR3 runs to 16 residues. Germline lookup yields CDR1 SGHDN and CDR2 FVKESK. V was clipped by 2 bases and J by 2 bases; unmatched bases: 5. The CDR3 DNA follows: TGTGCCAGCAGCCAAAGGGAGCGGGGGACCTACAATGAGCAGTTCTTC. Residues: CASSQRERGTYNEQFF.

This clone turned up a few times. The chain links TRBV4-3 to TRBJ2-7; D not resolved. This CDR3 contains 10 residues. Trimming removed 4 bases from V and 11 bases from J, with 9 bases in between. Germline assignment: CDR1 LGHNA and CDR2 YSLEER. As DNA, the CDR3 is TGCGCCAGCAGCCGTCCGACTGAGTACTTC. Residues: CASSRPTEYF.

The chain is built from TRBV18 and TRBJ2-5; D is perhaps TRBD2 (5 bases). Germline CDR1 and CDR2: KGHSH and LQKENI. The CDR3 is 14 amino acids. Trimming stripped 3 bases from V and 3 bases from J, with 11 bases between. In DNA, the CDR3 is TGTGCCAGCTCACCGAGGTTACTAGAAGAGACCCAGTACTTC. Amino acid sequence: CASSPRLLEETQYF.

This clone is medium-sized in the sample. The chain carries TRBV28 and TRBJ2-4, with TRBD1 matching 9 bases. Trimming at V came to 6 bases and at J to 8 bases, leaving 8 bases not matched to a gene. Germline loops: CDR1 MDHEN, CDR2 SYDVKM. This CDR3 is 14 amino acids long. CDR3 amino acids: CASRTQGARDIQYF. Written as DNA, the CDR3 is TGTGCCAGCAGAACACAGGGGGCGCGGGACATTCAGTACTTC.

The chain couples TRBV2 to TRBJ2-1, with 7 bases that match TRBD1. Germline assignment: CDR1 SNHLY and CDR2 FYNNEI. This CDR3 has 14 amino acids. Unmatched junction bases numbered 3, after V lost 4 bases and J lost 3 bases. The CDR3 protein is CASSGRTGYNEQFF. The CDR3 DNA sequence: TGTGCCAGCAGTGGACGGACAGGCTACAATGAGCAGTTCTTC.

The chain couples TRBV27 to TRBJ2-7, with D tentatively TRBD2 (5 bases). In germline, CDR1 is MNHEY, CDR2 SMNVEV (reference sequence). The CDR3 has 15 residues. The V end was cut by 6 bases, the J end by 0 bases, with 15 bases between. CDR3 bases: TGTGCCAGCAGCCCTGTAAACGGGATCTCCTACGAGCAGTACTTC. Its translation: CASSPVNGISYEQYF.

The chain recombines TRBV28 with TRBJ2-7; 9 nucleotides line up with TRBD1. Germline CDR1 is MDHEN and CDR2 is SYDVKM. V shed 4 bases and J 2 bases; nucleotides not matched to a gene: 3. The CDR3 runs to 14 residues. The CDR3 reads CASSSTGGAYEQYF. CDR3 in DNA: TGTGCCAGCAGTTCGACAGGGGGGGCCTACGAGCAGTACTTC.

This clone has only a few counts. The V and J genes are TRBV4-2 and TRBJ1-4; D unresolved. The germline V and J ends were trimmed by 6 bases and 7 bases, with 12 bases remaining between them. Germline V gene sequence: CDR1 LGHNA, CDR2 YNFKEQ. This CDR3 has 13 residues. CDR3 protein: CASRSRLGEKLFF. The CDR3 bases are TGTGCCAGCAGATCGCGGCTTGGTGAAAAACTGTTTTTT.